Each of the 15 T cell receptor beta chains below was sequenced from the same sample in a study of blood T cell repertoires in COVID-19. Assay: immunoSEQ multiplex PCR; the TCRdb copy retains only in-frame clones and omits some. The sample has some 80,000 clones, around 90% seen once; the top ten hold roughly 5.3%. Source material: peripheral blood. Receptor source: a woman of 80 years or more with active or convalescent COVID-19.

This chain uses TRBV10-3 with TRBJ2-7; the D gene is possibly TRBD2 (6 bases). Trimming left V 2 bases short and J 4 bases short, with 18 bases between. The CDR3 loop spans 16 amino acids. Germline V gene sequence: CDR1 ENHRY, CDR2 SYGVKD. The CDR3 DNA reads as TGTGCCATCAGTGAGAGGGGCGGGGCAGGGAATTACGAGCAGTACTTC. This sequence encodes CAISERGGAGNYEQYF.

The rearrangement uses TRBV7-2 and TRBJ2-7; D is ambiguous. The germline V gene has CDR1 SGHTA and CDR2 FQGNSA. The V and J ends lost 5 bases and 0 bases respectively, with 11 bases between them. CDR3 size: 14 residues. The CDR3 region is CASSPQPSSYEQYF. The DNA of the CDR3 is TGTGCCAGCAGCCCGCAACCCAGCTCCTACGAGCAGTACTTC.

The chain uses TRBV24-1 and TRBJ2-5; perhaps TRBD1 as D (5 bases). This CDR3 has 13 amino acids. Trimming pared 5 bases from V and 2 bases from J, leaving 8 bases between. CDR1 KGHDR and CDR2 SFDVKD come from the germline V gene. The CDR3 region is CATSGGAQETQYF. As DNA, the CDR3 is TGTGCCACCAGTGGTGGGGCGCAAGAGACCCAGTACTTC.

This chain uses TRBV18 with TRBJ2-7; 7 bases line up with TRBD1. The germline CDR1 and CDR2 sequences are KGHSH and LQKENI. This CDR3 has 15 amino acids. V shed 5 bases, J shed 2 bases, and the junction held 9 bases outside the gene matches. CDR3 in amino acids: CASSFTGTDTYEQYF. CDR3 in DNA: TGTGCCAGCTCATTTACCGGGACAGACACCTACGAGCAGTACTTC.

This chain connects TRBV6-1 to TRBJ1-6, with TRBD1 matching 9 bases. V lost 1 base, J lost 7 bases, and 5 bases stayed unmatched. This CDR3 is 16 amino acids long. Germline CDR1 is MNHNS and CDR2 is SASEGT. This CDR3 is CASSEVVGQGNSPLHF. CDR3 nucleotide sequence: TGTGCCAGCAGTGAAGTCGTGGGACAGGGAAATTCACCCCTCCACTTT.

The rearrangement links TRBV28 to TRBJ2-7; D might be TRBD1 (6 bases). The CDR3 has 14 residues. CDR1 is MDHEN and CDR2 is SYDVKM in the germline V gene. V was trimmed by 2 bases and J by 3 bases, leaving 11 bases between them. The CDR3 DNA sequence: TGTGCCAGCAGTTTACCCAGGGGATTCTACGAGCAGTACTTC. Translating it yields CASSLPRGFYEQYF.

V and J are TRBV15 and TRBJ1-4; D is possibly TRBD1 (6 bases). This CDR3 region has 18 residues. Germline V gene lookup returns CDR1 LNHNV and CDR2 YYDKDF (reference sequence). Trimming took 1 base from V and 0 from J, leaving 15 bases between them. The CDR3 sequence is CATSRGGGRGTTNEKLFF. The CDR3 DNA is TGTGCCACCAGCAGAGGTGGGGGGAGGGGGACAACTAATGAAAAACTGTTTTTT.

The CDR3 DNA sequence: TGTGCCATCAGTGACAGGGGTGGATCAAGCGGCTACACCTTC. It translates to CAISDRGGSSGYTF. The rearrangement uses TRBV10-3 and TRBJ1-2, with D possibly matching TRBD1 (6 bases). Per the germline V gene, CDR1 is ENHRY and CDR2 is SYGVKD. V lost 3 bases and J 8 bases, leaving 16 bases between the germline ends. This CDR3 has 14 residues.

This clone was detected a few times. The chain links TRBV5-6 to TRBJ1-2, with D possibly being TRBD1 (6 bases). The CDR3 sequence is 15 residues long. The germline CDR1 and CDR2 sequences are SGHDT and YYEEEE. Trimming stripped 3 bases from V and 8 bases from J, with 20 bases between. The CDR3: CASSSWDTSTGGYTF. Here the CDR3 DNA reads TGTGCCAGCAGCTCGTGGGACACCTCAACGGGAGGCTACACCTTC.

This rearrangement joins TRBV7-6 to TRBJ1-4; TRBD1 agrees at 9 bases. V lost 6 bases to trimming and J lost 5 bases; unmatched junction nucleotides: 10. The CDR3 is made up of 16 amino acids. Germline V lookup: CDR1 SGHVS, CDR2 FNYEAQ. CDR3 in amino acids: CASRLTGGGQNEKLFF. The DNA of the CDR3 is TGTGCCAGCAGACTGACAGGGGGGGGCCAAAATGAAAAACTGTTTTTT.

This clone was recorded a few times. CDR3 coding DNA: TGTGCCAGCAACAGGGTAGGAACCGGGGAGCTGTTTTTT. This gives the protein CASNRVGTGELFF. This chain links TRBV27 with TRBJ2-2; TRBD1 might be the D (6 bases). V was cut by 7 bases and J by 5 bases, with 11 bases left in between. CDR3 length equals 13 residues. Germline lookup yields CDR1 MNHEY and CDR2 SMNVEV (reference sequence).

This clone was counted a few times. The chain employs TRBV4-3 and TRBJ2-7, with a possible D match to TRBD1 (5 bases). CDR3 length equals 15 residues. Per germline, CDR1 LGHNA and CDR2 YSLEER. V was pared by 3 bases and J by 1 base, with 13 bases between. CDR3 sequence (DNA): TGCGCCAGCAGCCAGCTCTCAGGGTCATCCTACGAGCAGTACTTC. It translates to CASSQLSGSSYEQYF.

The rearrangement joins TRBV5-1 to TRBJ1-1, with D perhaps matching TRBD1 (5 bases). Germline CDR1 reads SGHRS; CDR2 reads YFSETQ. CDR3 length equals 14 residues. V lost 2 bases to trimming and J lost 5 bases, with 13 bases between them. CDR3 amino acids: CASSFVRGETEAFF. For the CDR3, the DNA is TGCGCCAGCAGCTTCGTCCGGGGGGAAACTGAAGCTTTCTTT. Full variable domain (remainder filled in from reference TRBV5-1 and TRBJ1-1): KAGVTQTPRYLIKTRGQQVTLSCSPISGHRSVSWYQQTPGQGLQFLFEYFSETQRNKGNFPGRFSGRQFSNSRSEMNVSTLELGDSALYLCASSFVRGETEAFFGQGTRLTVV.

This rearrangement joins TRBV16 to TRBJ1-2; perhaps TRBD1 as D (5 bases). This CDR3 comprises 15 residues. The germline V gene has CDR1 KGHSY and CDR2 FQNENV. Trimming left V 3 bases short and J 2 bases short, with 13 bases between. CDR3 in amino acids: CASSHWFSGNYGYTF. In DNA form, the CDR3 reads TGTGCCAGCAGCCATTGGTTTTCAGGGAACTATGGCTACACCTTC.

This chain connects TRBV6-5 to TRBJ1-1; 10 bases line up with TRBD1. The CDR3 has 15 amino acids. V gave up 4 bases and J gave up 6 bases; unmatched junction bases: 8. The germline gives CDR1 MNHEY, CDR2 SVGAGI. The DNA for the CDR3 is TGTGCCAGCAGTTGGGAAGACAGGGGGCGATCTGAAGCTTTCTTT. Its translation: CASSWEDRGRSEAFF.